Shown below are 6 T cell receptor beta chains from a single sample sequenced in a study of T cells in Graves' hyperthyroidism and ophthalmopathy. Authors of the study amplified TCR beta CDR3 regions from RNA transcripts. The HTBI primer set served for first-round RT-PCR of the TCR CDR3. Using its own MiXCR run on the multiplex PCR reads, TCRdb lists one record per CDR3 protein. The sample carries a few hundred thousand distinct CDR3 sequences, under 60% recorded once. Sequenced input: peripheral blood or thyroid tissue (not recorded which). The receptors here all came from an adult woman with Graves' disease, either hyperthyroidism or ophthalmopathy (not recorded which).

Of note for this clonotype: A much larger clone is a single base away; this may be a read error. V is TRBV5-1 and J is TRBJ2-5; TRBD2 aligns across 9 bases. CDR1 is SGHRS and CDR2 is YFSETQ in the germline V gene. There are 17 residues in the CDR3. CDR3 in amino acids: CASGLDGGRAFRKTQYF. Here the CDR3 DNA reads TGCGCCAGCGGCTTGGATGGCGGGAGGGCCTTTAGGAAGACCCAGTACTTC.

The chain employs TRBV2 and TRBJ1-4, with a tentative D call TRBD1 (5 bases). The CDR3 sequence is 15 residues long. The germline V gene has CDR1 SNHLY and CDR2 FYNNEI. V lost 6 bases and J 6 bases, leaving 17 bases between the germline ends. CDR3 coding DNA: TGTGCCAGCAGCCAGGGCGAGGCGTTGTATGAAAAACTGTTTTTT. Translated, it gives CASSQGEALYEKLFF.

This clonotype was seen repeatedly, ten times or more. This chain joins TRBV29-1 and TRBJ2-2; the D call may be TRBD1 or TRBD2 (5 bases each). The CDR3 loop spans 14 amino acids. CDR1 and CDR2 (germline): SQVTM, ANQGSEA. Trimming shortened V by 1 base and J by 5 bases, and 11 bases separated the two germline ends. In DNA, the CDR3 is TGCAGCGTTGAAGGGGAATGGGGGACCGGGGAGCTGTTTTTT. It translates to CSVEGEWGTGELFF.

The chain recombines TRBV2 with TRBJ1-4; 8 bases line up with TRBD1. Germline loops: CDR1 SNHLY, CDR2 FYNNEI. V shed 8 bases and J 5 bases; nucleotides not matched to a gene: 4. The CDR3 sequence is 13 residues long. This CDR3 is CASAWDRNEKLFF. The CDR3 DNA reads TGTGCCAGCGCCTGGGACAGGAATGAAAAACTGTTTTTT.

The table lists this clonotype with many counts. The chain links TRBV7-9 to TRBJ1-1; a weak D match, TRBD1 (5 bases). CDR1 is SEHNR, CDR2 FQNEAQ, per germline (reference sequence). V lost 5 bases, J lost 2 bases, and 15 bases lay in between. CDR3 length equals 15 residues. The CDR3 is CASSHWTKPNTEAFF. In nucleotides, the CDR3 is TGTGCCAGCAGCCACTGGACAAAGCCTAACACTGAAGCTTTCTTT. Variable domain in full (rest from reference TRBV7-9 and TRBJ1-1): DTGVSQNPRHKITKRGQNVTFRCDPISEHNRLYWYRQTLGQGPEFLTYFQNEAQLEKSRLLSDRFSAERPKGSFSTLEIQRTEQGDSAMYLCASSHWTKPNTEAFFGQGTRLTVV.

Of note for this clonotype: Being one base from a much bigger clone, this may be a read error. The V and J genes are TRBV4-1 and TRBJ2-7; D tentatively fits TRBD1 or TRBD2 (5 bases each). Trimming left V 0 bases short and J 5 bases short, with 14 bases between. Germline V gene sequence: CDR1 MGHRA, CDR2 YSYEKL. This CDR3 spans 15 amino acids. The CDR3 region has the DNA TGCGCCAGCAGCCAAGATAGGACTTGGGGCGACGAGCAGTACTTC. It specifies CASSQDRTWGDEQYF.